This entry features one TCR beta chain sequence. The data were obtained in a study of blood T cell repertoires in COVID-19. The overall study: PBMCs, B-cell-depleted T cells, or T cells were the source of the cDNA or gDNA that made up the material.

The germline V gene has CDR1 MNHEY and CDR2 SMNVEV (reference sequence). The CDR3 totals 13 residues. The trim removed 7 bases at V and 5 bases at J, leaving 5 bases unmatched. The method was immunoSEQ multiplex PCR; TCRdb's version includes in-frame clones alone and lacks a portion of them. The data show roughly 100,000 clones, with 89% seen just once and 5% to 6.5% held by the top ten. This TCR was recovered from an elderly woman with active COVID-19. Sequenced input: peripheral blood. The rearrangement joins TRBV27 to TRBJ2-1, with 7 bases lining up with TRBD2. In DNA form, the CDR3 reads TGTGCCAGCAATCTGGGAGGGGACAATGAGCAGTTCTTC. Translated, it gives CASNLGGDNEQFF.